These 7 T cell receptor beta chains came from one sample sequenced in a study of OX40 agonist ivuxolimab in advanced cancers. TCRdb keeps only in-frame clones here, not all; method: immunoSEQ multiplex PCR. This table holds 65,000 to 75,000 clones, roughly 90% found once. Here the sequenced sample was CD4+ or CD8+ T cells sorted from blood, taken in a trial of the OX40 agonist ivuxolimab. The source is an adult with an advanced solid tumor such as melanoma, head and neck, liver or kidney cancer.

For the CDR3, the DNA is TGTGCCAGCAGCTTAGAACCTAATCAGCCCCAGCATTTT. Translating gives CASSLEPNQPQHF. This chain uses TRBV7-2 with TRBJ1-5; D is uncertain. Germline CDR1 is SGHTA and CDR2 is FQGNSA. V was cut by 1 base and J by 4 bases, with 5 bases left in between. The CDR3 has 13 amino acids.

This chain connects TRBV7-8 to TRBJ1-1; D is ambiguous. CDR1 and CDR2 from the germline V gene are SGHVS and FQNEAQ. This CDR3 comprises 14 residues. V gave up 2 bases and J gave up 1 base, with 8 bases separating them. The CDR3 reads CASSLLGGNTEAFF. The CDR3 bases are TGTGCCAGCAGCTTATTGGGAGGGAACACTGAAGCTTTCTTT.

This chain uses TRBV5-4 with TRBJ1-2; 8 positions match TRBD1. CDR3 length: 14 residues. J was trimmed by 3 bases and V by 3 bases; bases with no gene match: 4. CDR1 and CDR2 (germline): SGHNT, YYREEE (reference sequence). The CDR3 is CASSSGQGDYGYTF. The CDR3 coding sequence is TGTGCCAGCAGCTCCGGACAGGGCGACTATGGCTACACCTTC.

The chain combines TRBV5-5 with TRBJ1-1, with 8 bases matching TRBD1. V lost 0 bases to trimming and J lost 3 bases; unmatched junction nucleotides: 4. The CDR3 is 15 residues long. Germline CDR1 SGHKS, CDR2 YYEKEE (reference sequence). This chain's CDR3 is CASSLEGRGHTEAFF. The CDR3 region has the DNA TGTGCCAGCAGCTTGGAGGGCAGGGGGCACACTGAAGCTTTCTTT.

This chain uses TRBV4-1 with TRBJ1-5, with TRBD1 as a possible D gene (5 bases). This CDR3 is built from 17 residues. V shed 1 base and J shed 2 bases, with 15 bases lying between them. The germline gives CDR1 MGHRA, CDR2 YSYEKL. For the CDR3, the DNA is TGCGCCAGCAGCCAAGGGAGGTCAGGGTTTGGCAATCAGCCCCAGCATTTT. Amino acids: CASSQGRSGFGNQPQHF.

V is TRBV4-3 and J is TRBJ1-5, with 8 positions matching TRBD1. The CDR3 sequence is 16 residues long. With V trimmed by 6 bases and J by 2 bases, 9 bases remained unmatched. Germline assignment: CDR1 LGHNA and CDR2 YSLEER. CDR3 sequence reads: CASSQPGQEGNQPQHF. The CDR3 DNA is TGCGCCAGCAGTCAACCGGGACAGGAAGGCAATCAGCCCCAGCATTTT.

A note on this clone: An end of the junction does not agree with germline; a read error may underlie this. The chain joins TRBV7-7 to TRBJ2-3; TRBD2 matches 10 bases. Germline values: CDR1 SSHAT, CDR2 FNYEAQ (reference sequence). This CDR3 contains 15 residues. The CDR3 protein is CASSLSGLATDTQYF. CDR3 sequence (DNA): TGTGCTAGCAGCTTATCGGGACTAGCGACAGATACGCAGTATTTT.